The 7 T cell receptor beta chains in this list originate from one sample, sequenced in a study of monozygotic twins with inflammatory bowel disease. TCRdb reanalyzed the 5' RACE reads, giving one entry per CDR3 protein sequence and no DNA. The sample's table shows a few hundred thousand distinct CDR3 sequences. Sequenced input: blood. The receptors here all came from a human donor with ulcerative colitis or Crohn's disease, or a healthy co-twin of an affected twin (not recorded which).

This rearrangement joins TRBV18 to TRBJ2-7; the D call of TRBD1 rests on TCRdb alone, since no DNA is present to check it. The CDR3 length is 16 residues. Germline V CDR1 and CDR2: KGHSH, LQKENI. CDR3 sequence reads: CASSPPGQVGYHEQYF. The full variable domain, completed using reference TRBV18 and TRBJ2-7, is NAGVMQNPRHLVRRRGQEARLRCSPMKGHSHVYWYRQLPEEGLKFMVYLQKENIIDESGMPKERFSAEFPKEGPSILRIQQVVRGDSAAYFCASSPPGQVGYHEQYFGPGTRLTVT.

This chain links TRBV7-6 with TRBJ1-4; TCRdb returns TRBD1, unconfirmable since there is no DNA. The CDR3 sequence is 16 residues long. Per the germline V gene, CDR1 is SGHVS and CDR2 is FNYEAQ. The chain's CDR3 is CASSLDVPGRDEKLFF.

The CDR3 is CASGRQGVPETQYF. The chain is built from TRBV2 and TRBJ2-5; without DNA, the TCRdb call of TRBD1 cannot be checked. The CDR3 is 14 amino acids. Germline CDR1 reads SNHLY; CDR2 reads FYNNEI.

This sequence joins TRBV11-2 and TRBJ2-5; absent DNA, TCRdb's TRBD1 call cannot be checked. Germline V gives CDR1 SGHAT, CDR2 FQNNGV. The CDR3 covers 16 residues. Here the CDR3 reads CASSLGQEVFQETQYF.

This chain links TRBV12-3 or TRBV12-4 with TRBJ2-2. The CDR3 extends over 14 amino acids. Here the CDR3 reads CASSAAKAAGELFF.

The rearrangement joins TRBV9 to TRBJ2-2. Germline V CDR1 and CDR2: SGDLS, YYNGEE. The CDR3 length is 16 residues. CDR3 residues: CASSVEGFTGTGELFF.

The chain employs TRBV5-6 and TRBJ2-7. This CDR3 comprises 13 residues. Germline CDR1 is SGHDT and CDR2 is YYEEEE. The CDR3 here is CASSFDRLYEQYF. Full variable domain (outside the CDR3, taken from reference TRBV5-6 and TRBJ2-7): DAGVTQSPTHLIKTRGQQVTLRCSPKSGHDTVSWYQQALGQGPQFIFQYYEEEERQRGNFPDRFSGHQFPNYSSELNVNALLLGDSALYLCASSFDRLYEQYFGPGTRLTVT.